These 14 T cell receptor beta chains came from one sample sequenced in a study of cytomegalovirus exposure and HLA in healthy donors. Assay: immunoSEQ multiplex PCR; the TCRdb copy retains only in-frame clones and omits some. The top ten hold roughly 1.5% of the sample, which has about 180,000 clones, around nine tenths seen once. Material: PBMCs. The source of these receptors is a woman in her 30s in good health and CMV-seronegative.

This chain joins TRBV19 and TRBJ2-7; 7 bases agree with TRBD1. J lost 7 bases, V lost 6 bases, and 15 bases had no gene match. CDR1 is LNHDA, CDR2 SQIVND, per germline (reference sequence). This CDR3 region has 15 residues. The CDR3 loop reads CASRYQAQGKGEQYF. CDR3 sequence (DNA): TGTGCCAGTAGATATCAAGCACAGGGGAAGGGGGAGCAGTACTTC.

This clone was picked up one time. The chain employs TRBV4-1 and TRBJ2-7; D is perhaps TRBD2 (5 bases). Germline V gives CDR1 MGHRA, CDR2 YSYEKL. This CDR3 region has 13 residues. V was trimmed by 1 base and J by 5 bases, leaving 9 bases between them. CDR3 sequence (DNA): TGCGCCAGCAGCCAAGCGGGGTATGACGAGCAGTACTTC. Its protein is CASSQAGYDEQYF.

CDR3 region: CASSQIGTGAQETQYF. The CDR3, as DNA: TGCGCCAGCAGCCAGATCGGGACAGGGGCCCAAGAGACCCAGTACTTC. V is TRBV4-1 and J is TRBJ2-5; 10 bases fit TRBD1. The trim removed 3 bases at V and 1 base at J, leaving 5 bases unmatched. The CDR3 runs to 16 residues. Germline V gene sequence: CDR1 MGHRA, CDR2 YSYEKL.

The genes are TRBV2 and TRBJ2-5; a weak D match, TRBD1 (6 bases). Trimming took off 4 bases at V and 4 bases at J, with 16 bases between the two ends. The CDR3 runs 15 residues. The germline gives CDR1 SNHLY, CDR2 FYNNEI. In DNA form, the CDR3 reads TGTGCCAGCAGTGTGGTGGATAGCAGGGGAGAGACCCAGTACTTC. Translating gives CASSVVDSRGETQYF.

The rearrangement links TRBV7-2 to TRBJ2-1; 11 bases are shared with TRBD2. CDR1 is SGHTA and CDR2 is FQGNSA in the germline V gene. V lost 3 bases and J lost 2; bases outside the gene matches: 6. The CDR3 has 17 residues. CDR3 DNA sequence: TGTGCCAGCAGCTTCCCCCTACTAGCGGGGGCCTACAATGAGCAGTTCTTC. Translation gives CASSFPLLAGAYNEQFF. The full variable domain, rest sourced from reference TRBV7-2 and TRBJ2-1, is GAGVSQSPSNKVTEKGKDVELRCDPISGHTALYWYRQSLGQGLEFLIYFQGNSAPDKSGLPSDRFSAERTGGSVSTLTIQRTQQEDSAVYLCASSFPLLAGAYNEQFFGPGTRLTVL.

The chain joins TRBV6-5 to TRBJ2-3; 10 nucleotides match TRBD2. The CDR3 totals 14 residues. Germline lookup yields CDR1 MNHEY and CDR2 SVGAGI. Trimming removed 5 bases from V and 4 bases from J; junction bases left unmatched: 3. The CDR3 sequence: CASSDGLAADTQYF. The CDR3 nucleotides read TGTGCCAGCAGTGACGGACTAGCGGCAGATACGCAGTATTTT.

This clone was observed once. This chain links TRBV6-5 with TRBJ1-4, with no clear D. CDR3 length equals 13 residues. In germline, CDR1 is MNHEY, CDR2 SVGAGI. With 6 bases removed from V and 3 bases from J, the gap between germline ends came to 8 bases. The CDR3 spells CASSPTPNEKLFF. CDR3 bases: TGTGCCAGCAGCCCTACTCCTAATGAAAAACTGTTTTTT.

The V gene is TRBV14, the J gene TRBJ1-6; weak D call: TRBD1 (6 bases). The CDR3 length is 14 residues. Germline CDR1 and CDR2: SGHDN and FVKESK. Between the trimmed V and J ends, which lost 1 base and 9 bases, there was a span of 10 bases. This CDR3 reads CASSQGGGSSPLHF. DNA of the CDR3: TGTGCCAGCAGCCAAGGGGGGGGCTCTTCACCCCTCCACTTT.

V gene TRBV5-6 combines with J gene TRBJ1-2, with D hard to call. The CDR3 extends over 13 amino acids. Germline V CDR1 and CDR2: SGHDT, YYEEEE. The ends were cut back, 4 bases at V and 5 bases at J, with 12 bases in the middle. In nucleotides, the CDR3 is TGTGCCAGCAGCCCTGGTAGCGGGTATGGCTACACCTTC. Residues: CASSPGSGYGYTF. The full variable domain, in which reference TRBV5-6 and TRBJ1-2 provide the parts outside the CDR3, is DAGVTQSPTHLIKTRGQQVTLRCSPKSGHDTVSWYQQALGQGPQFIFQYYEEEERQRGNFPDRFSGHQFPNYSSELNVNALLLGDSALYLCASSPGSGYGYTFGSGTRLTVV.

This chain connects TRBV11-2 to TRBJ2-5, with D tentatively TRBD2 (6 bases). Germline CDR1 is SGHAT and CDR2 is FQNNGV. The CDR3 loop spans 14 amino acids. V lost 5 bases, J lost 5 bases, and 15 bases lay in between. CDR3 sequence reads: CASSADPGGETQYF. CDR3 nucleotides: TGTGCCAGCAGCGCCGACCCTGGAGGGGAGACCCAGTACTTC.

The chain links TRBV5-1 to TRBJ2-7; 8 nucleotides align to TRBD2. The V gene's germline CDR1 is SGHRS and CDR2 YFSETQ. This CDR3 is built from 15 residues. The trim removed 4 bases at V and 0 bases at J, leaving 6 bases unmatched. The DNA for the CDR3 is TGCGCCAGCAGCACCACTAGCGGTTTCTCCTACGAGCAGTACTTC. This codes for CASSTTSGFSYEQYF.

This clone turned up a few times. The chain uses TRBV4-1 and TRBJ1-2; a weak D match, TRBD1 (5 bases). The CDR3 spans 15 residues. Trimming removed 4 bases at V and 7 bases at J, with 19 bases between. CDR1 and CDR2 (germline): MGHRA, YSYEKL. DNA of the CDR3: TGCGCCAGCAGCCCTAACTTGCTTGCCAGGGTTGGCTACACCTTC. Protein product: CASSPNLLARVGYTF.

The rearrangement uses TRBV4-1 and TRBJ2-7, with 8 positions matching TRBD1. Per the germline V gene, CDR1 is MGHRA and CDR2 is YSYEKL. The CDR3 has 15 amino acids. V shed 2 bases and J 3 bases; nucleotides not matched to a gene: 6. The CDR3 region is CASSQLRGRNYEQYF. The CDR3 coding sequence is TGCGCCAGCAGCCAACTCAGGGGGCGAAACTACGAGCAGTACTTC.

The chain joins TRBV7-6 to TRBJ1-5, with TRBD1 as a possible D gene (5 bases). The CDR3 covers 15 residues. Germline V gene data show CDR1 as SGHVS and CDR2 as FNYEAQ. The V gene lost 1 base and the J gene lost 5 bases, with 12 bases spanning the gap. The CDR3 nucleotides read TGTGCCAGCAGCTTAGGTGGGGCCTCCTATCAGCCCCAGCATTTT. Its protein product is CASSLGGASYQPQHF.